These 7 T cell receptor beta chains were sequenced from one sample in a study of cytomegalovirus exposure and HLA in healthy donors. PCR involved 60 Vbeta and 13 Jbeta primers. This table comes from immunoSEQ multiplex PCR, and its TCRdb copy is limited to in-frame clones, with some not included. Of about 210,000 clones in the sample, around 82% were seen once. Input material: PBMCs. These receptors came from a woman younger than 45 in good health and CMV-seropositive.

The table lists this clone with a count of one. The chain uses TRBV27 and TRBJ1-2, with 8 nucleotides matching TRBD1. This CDR3 contains 14 residues. The V and J ends lost 7 bases and 7 bases, in that order; junction bases with no gene match: 11. Germline assignment: CDR1 MNHEY and CDR2 SMNVEV (reference sequence). CDR3 nucleotide sequence: TGTGCCAGCACGGGCGGCCAGGGGGCGGGTGGCTACACCTTC. It encodes CASTGGQGAGGYTF.

This chain connects TRBV6-6 to TRBJ1-2; 7 nucleotides agree with TRBD1. Germline CDR1 reads MNHNY; CDR2 reads SVGAGI (reference sequence). The J segment lost 5 bases and the V segment lost 2 bases, leaving 5 bases of the junction unmatched. The CDR3 loop spans 14 amino acids. The CDR3 loop is CASSYDRALYGYTF. CDR3 nucleotide sequence: TGTGCCAGCAGTTACGACAGGGCACTATATGGCTACACCTTC.

This clone was picked up one time. Here the CDR3 DNA reads TGTGCCAGCAGCCCAGGACAGCTACCGAATGAAAAACTGTTTTTT. Residues: CASSPGQLPNEKLFF. V usage is TRBV11-2 and J usage is TRBJ1-4; a possible D gene is TRBD1 (6 bases). The CDR3 is made up of 15 amino acids. CDR1 is SGHAT and CDR2 is FQNNGV in the germline V gene. V lost 5 bases, J lost 5 bases, and 15 bases lay in between.

This clone has more than one count but fewer than ten. V and J are TRBV30 and TRBJ1-2, with 8 bases fitting TRBD1. V lost 1 base and J lost 4; bases outside the gene matches: 8. The germline gives CDR1 GTSNPN, CDR2 SVGIG (reference sequence). The CDR3 spans 15 residues. CDR3 bases: TGTGCCTGGAGTGATTGGACAGGGCCCCGCTATGGCTACACCTTC. Its protein is CAWSDWTGPRYGYTF.

The rearrangement joins TRBV28 to TRBJ1-5, with 10 bases aligning to TRBD1. Germline V CDR1 and CDR2: MDHEN, SYDVKM. This CDR3 has 15 amino acids. J gave up 1 base and V 4 bases, and 1 base lay outside the gene matches. CDR3 DNA: TGTGCCAGCAGTTCGGGACAGGGGAGCAATCAGCCCCAGCATTTT. It specifies CASSSGQGSNQPQHF.

The chain is built from TRBV10-3 and TRBJ2-3, with TRBD2 matching over 8 bases. V lost 10 bases, J lost 5 bases, and 11 bases stayed unmatched. CDR3 size: 14 residues. Germline V gene lookup returns CDR1 ENHRY and CDR2 SYGVKD. In DNA, the CDR3 is TGTGCCACCGCCGGAGCGGGGGCGGTAGATACGCAGTATTTT. Protein sequence: CATAGAGAVDTQYF.

The chain carries TRBV27 and TRBJ2-2; 8 nucleotides agree with TRBD2. Losses at the gene ends were 1 base for V and 3 bases for J; bases not matched to a gene: 4. The V gene's germline CDR1 is MNHEY and CDR2 SMNVEV (reference sequence). The CDR3 covers 16 residues. This CDR3 reads CASSLLAGIYTGELFF. As DNA, the CDR3 is TGTGCCAGCAGTTTATTAGCGGGAATCTACACCGGGGAGCTGTTTTTT.